A selection of T cell receptor beta chains follows, all from one sample in a study of monozygotic twins with inflammatory bowel disease. One entry per CDR3 protein, without DNA, is what TCRdb gives after re-calling the 5' RACE reads. The sample features roughly 100,000 distinct CDR3 sequences, with under 2.5% in its top ten. Material: blood. These receptors were taken from a human donor with ulcerative colitis or Crohn's disease, or a healthy co-twin of an affected twin (not recorded which). Each CDR3 is given with its conserved first and last residue. Each record gives: V gene, J gene, CDR3 protein.

v_gene: TRBV7-3; j_gene: TRBJ2-1; CDR3aa: CASSPLGALNNEQFF
v_gene: TRBV7-2; j_gene: TRBJ1-1; CDR3aa: CASSPSLAGRGTEAFF
v_gene: TRBV28; j_gene: TRBJ2-3; CDR3aa: CASSPGERETDTQYF
v_gene: TRBV7-2; j_gene: TRBJ2-3; CDR3aa: CASCSVATDTQYF
v_gene: TRBV6-2/TRBV6-3; j_gene: TRBJ2-7; CDR3aa: CASSYSGIRTKQYF
v_gene: TRBV20-1; j_gene: TRBJ2-7; CDR3aa: CSARGRQGAEVYEQYF
v_gene: TRBV20-1; j_gene: TRBJ2-2; CDR3aa: CSARLPGRATGELFF
v_gene: TRBV3-1; j_gene: TRBJ2-2; CDR3aa: CASSPLSTGELFF
v_gene: TRBV20-1; j_gene: TRBJ1-6; CDR3aa: CSARWNSPLHF
v_gene: TRBV20-1; j_gene: TRBJ2-7; CDR3aa: CSATSGRSSYEQYF
v_gene: TRBV6-5; j_gene: TRBJ2-5; CDR3aa: CASSYSSGYLETQYF
v_gene: TRBV29-1; j_gene: TRBJ2-7; CDR3aa: CSAAGGTSYEQYF
v_gene: TRBV4-3; j_gene: TRBJ2-7; CDR3aa: CASSQDRQGVSYEQYF
v_gene: TRBV5-6; j_gene: TRBJ2-3; CDR3aa: CASSHLLAGGTDTQYF
v_gene: TRBV20-1; j_gene: TRBJ1-1; CDR3aa: CSASYGTEAFF
v_gene: TRBV7-6; j_gene: TRBJ2-7; CDR3aa: CASSLPGDEQYF
v_gene: TRBV15; j_gene: TRBJ1-3; CDR3aa: CATSRGHSGNTIYF
v_gene: TRBV7-9; j_gene: TRBJ2-1; CDR3aa: CASSFILAGDEWQFF
v_gene: TRBV7-8; j_gene: TRBJ2-7; CDR3aa: CASSPSLTGEQYF
v_gene: TRBV2; j_gene: TRBJ1-4; CDR3aa: CASSEMGAGEKLFF
v_gene: TRBV20-1; j_gene: TRBJ2-2; CDR3aa: CSVDERSGELFF
v_gene: TRBV29-1; j_gene: TRBJ2-3; CDR3aa: CSVEDRRRVVGTDTQYF
v_gene: TRBV5-6; j_gene: TRBJ2-7; CDR3aa: CASSLYGGSYEQYF